A selection of T cell receptor beta chains follows, all from one sample in a study of blood T cell repertoires in COVID-19. TCRdb keeps only in-frame clones here, not all; method: immunoSEQ multiplex PCR. The table includes about 260,000 clones, about 90% detected once. The specimen sequenced was peripheral blood. Every receptor here comes from a woman in her 70s with COVID-19, enrolled during active disease. CDR3s include the opening cysteine and the closing phenylalanine or tryptophan. A D gene is named only where the DNA matches it firmly. Size tells how often a clone was seen (once, few, many) or the class of an expanded clone, and some rows leave it out.

D,size,V,J,DNA,CDR3
-,-,TRBV30,TRBJ1-5,TGTGCCTGGAGTGGGGGCGGGGGTGACAATCAGCCCCAGCATTTT,CAWSGGGGDNQPQHF
-,-,TRBV3-1/TRBV3-2,TRBJ1-2,TGTGCCAGCAGCCCCATCATAAGGAGGGAAGGGGGCTACACCTTC,CASSPIIRREGGYTF
TRBD2,-,TRBV4-1,TRBJ2-5,TGCGCCAGCAGCCAAGATTTAACTAGCGGGAGGGAAAAGACCCAGTACTTC,CASSQDLTSGREKTQYF
-,-,TRBV9,TRBJ2-2,TGTGCCAGCAGCGTAGCTGGCAGTTTCACCGGGGAGCTGTTTTTT,CASSVAGSFTGELFF
TRBD2,-,TRBV20-1,TRBJ2-2,TGCAGTGCTAGTGCGGCGGGAGACACCGGGGAGCTGTTTTTT,CSASAAGDTGELFF
TRBD1,-,TRBV7-9,TRBJ2-7,TGTGCCAGCAGCCTAGGGGGCACTACAACCTACGAGCAGTACTTC,CASSLGGTTTYEQYF
-,-,TRBV2,TRBJ1-5,TGTGCCAGCAGTCTAGCGGAAAATCAGCCCCAGCATTTT,CASSLAENQPQHF
TRBD2,-,TRBV6-2/TRBV6-3,TRBJ2-1,TGTGCCAGCAGTTACCCGGCCGCTAGCGGTAAACTCGACAATGAGCAGTTCTTC,CASSYPAASGKLDNEQFF
TRBD1,-,TRBV5-6,TRBJ1-2,TGTGCCAGCAGCTTTATGACAGGGGGTAACTATGGCTACACCTTC,CASSFMTGGNYGYTF
-,-,TRBV30,TRBJ1-6,TGTGCCTACCGCACGACAGGCTCCTATAATTCACCCCTCCACTTT,CAYRTTGSYNSPLHF
-,-,TRBV4-3,TRBJ2-7,TGCGCCAGCAGCCAAGCACAGGGCTACGAGCAGTACTTC,CASSQAQGYEQYF
TRBD2,-,TRBV24-1,TRBJ2-7,TGTGCCACCAGTGATTCGACTAGCGGGAGCTACGAGCAGTACTTC,CATSDSTSGSYEQYF
TRBD1,-,TRBV5-4,TRBJ2-1,TGTGCCAGCAGCTACCCCGGGACAGGGGTTAGGAATGAGCAGTTCTTC,CASSYPGTGVRNEQFF
-,once,TRBV5-1,TRBJ2-4,TGCGCCAGCAGCTTGGGATCTACCAAAAACATTCAGTACTTC,CASSLGSTKNIQYF
-,-,TRBV30,TRBJ1-1,TGTGCCTGGAGTGTGGCTGGGAACACTGAAGCTTTCTTT,CAWSVAGNTEAFF
TRBD1,-,TRBV19,TRBJ1-1,TGTGCCAGTAGGGGACAGGGGACTGAAGCTTTCTTT,CASRGQGTEAFF
-,-,TRBV5-6,TRBJ1-1,TGTGCCAGCAGCTTCACGGGGGGAGGGACTGAAGCTTTCTTT,CASSFTGGGTEAFF
TRBD1,-,TRBV19,TRBJ1-2,TGTGCCAGTTGGGGACAGCGACTCTATGGCTACACCTTC,CASWGQRLYGYTF